Sequencing of this TCR beta chain was carried out in a study of vaccination and CD4 T cells after COVID-19. The wider study: Every culture used as a control got a CEFX pool, an HIV-1 Nef pool, or no peptide.

Notes on this clonotype: Its target is not known.

Indicated treatment: 10-day PBMC culture with coronavirus spike peptide pools or control peptides (ViraFEST assay). Investigators obtained the unexposed donor's CD4+ T cells before the COVID-19 pandemic (2011-2018). Roughly 1.9 million PBMCs went into each well for culture with about 10 IU/ml IL-2 and about 9.9 ug/ml peptide pools. Scientists ran DNA taken from cultured CD4+ T cells through the Oncomine TCR Beta short-read assay for sequencing. Genomic DNA was isolated from CD4+ T cells that had been cultured. Each CDR3 protein gets one entry after TCRdb re-called the PCR reads with MiXCR. The sample lists some 5,900 distinct CDR3 sequences; about 34% were seen once. This CDR3 spans 14 amino acids. Germline V lookup: CDR1 SGHTS, CDR2 YDEGEE. The V gene end was trimmed by 7 bases and the J gene end by 5 bases; junction bases not matched to a gene: 7.

This receptor was obtained from a human donor in good health. This chain uses TRBV5-8 with TRBJ2-5; 11 nucleotides match TRBD2. The sequenced material came from CD4+ T cells from blood, cultured in vitro. In DNA, the CDR3 is TGTGCCAGCTCCAAGACTAGCGGGGTGGAGACCCAGTACTTC. Amino acids: CASSKTSGVETQYF.